What follows are 18 T cell receptor beta chains derived from one specimen sequenced in a study of CXCR3-negative and CXCR3-positive naive CD8 T cells (dated by TCRdb to about 2019). Sequencing took place on a NextSeq 550. The Human TCR Profiling Kit (MiLaboratory) was used to make UMI-labeled 5' RACE TRB cDNA libraries. The reads went through TCRdb reprocessing, and each CDR3 protein sequence gets one entry with no DNA. Per the sample table, the count is about 56,000 distinct CDR3 sequences. The ten biggest clones cover 20% to 25% of the sample. The sequenced sample was memory CD8+ T cells from blood. Per the publication, the cell subset or site label means: conventional CD8+ memory T cells (TMEM), sorted as controls. The receptors stem from a human donor in good health. Some clones in this sample may be carry-over from other donors' samples.

V usage is TRBV29-1 and J usage is TRBJ1-1. Germline CDR1 SQVTM, CDR2 ANQGSEA. The CDR3 runs to 11 residues. The CDR3 protein is CSAEWGSEAFF.

The chain carries TRBV11-2 and TRBJ2-2; the D call of TRBD2 rests on TCRdb alone, since no DNA is present to check it. Per the germline V gene, CDR1 is SGHAT and CDR2 is FQNNGV. The CDR3 runs to 16 residues. The CDR3 reads CASSLIAGGNTGELFF.

The genes are TRBV5-1 and TRBJ2-7; the D call from TCRdb, TRBD1, cannot be confirmed without DNA. This CDR3 comprises 13 residues. Germline-derived CDR1 and CDR2 are SGHRS and YFSETQ. The CDR3 loop is CASSSRQGYEQYF.

V and J are TRBV12-3 or TRBV12-4 and TRBJ2-1; no DNA is available, so the TRBD1 call from TCRdb remains unchecked. The CDR3 totals 13 residues. This chain's CDR3 is CASRGGNYNEQFF.

The chain employs TRBV29-1 and TRBJ2-7; no DNA is available, so the TRBD1 call from TCRdb remains unchecked. The CDR3 is 15 residues long. Germline CDR1 and CDR2: SQVTM and ANQGSEA. The CDR3 region is CSVAPPGQTSYEQYF.

The V gene is TRBV12-3 or TRBV12-4, the J gene TRBJ2-1; checking the TCRdb D call of TRBD2 is not possible without DNA. The CDR3 length is 16 residues. This chain's CDR3 is CASSLSGEGPYNEQFF.

V usage is TRBV29-1 and J usage is TRBJ2-7; TCRdb lists TRBD1, though no DNA is available to test this call. Germline assignment: CDR1 SQVTM and CDR2 ANQGSEA. This CDR3 contains 14 residues. CDR3 in amino acids: CSVEETGDVYEQYF.

V is TRBV14 and J is TRBJ2-5; the TCRdb D gene call, TRBD2, has no DNA to confirm it. The CDR3 consists of 16 residues. Germline V CDR1 and CDR2: SGHDN, FVKESK. The CDR3: CASSHFERGNQETQYF.

The chain uses TRBV29-1 and TRBJ2-7. This CDR3 comprises 12 residues. The germline V gene encodes CDR1 SQVTM and CDR2 ANQGSEA. CDR3 in amino acids: CSVRMDTYEQYF.

The chain has TRBV4-1 and TRBJ2-1; there is no DNA to check the TCRdb D call of TRBD1. The CDR3 sequence is 14 residues long. The germline CDR1 and CDR2 sequences are MGHRA and YSYEKL. The chain's CDR3 is CASSQPGAYNEQFF.

The chain uses TRBV29-1 and TRBJ1-1; TCRdb designates TRBD1, a call that cannot be tested without DNA. The CDR3 loop spans 14 amino acids. Germline assignment: CDR1 SQVTM and CDR2 ANQGSEA. The chain's CDR3 is CSQLGGDTGTEAFF.

The chain employs TRBV7-9 and TRBJ2-1; the TCRdb call, TRBD1, lacks DNA for checking. Per germline, CDR1 SEHNR and CDR2 FQNEAQ (reference sequence). CDR3 size: 16 residues. The CDR3 sequence: CASSSGLGSSYNEQFF.

The J gene is TRBJ2-7, the V gene TRBV29-1. Germline lookup yields CDR1 SQVTM and CDR2 ANQGSEA. CDR3 length: 14 amino acids. This CDR3 is CSVERREFSYEQYF.

The rearrangement joins TRBV25-1 to TRBJ2-7. Germline lookup yields CDR1 MGHDK and CDR2 SYGVNS. The CDR3 has 13 residues. The CDR3 sequence: CASSEWVRDEQYF.

The chain has TRBV4-3 and TRBJ1-1. Germline CDR1 and CDR2: LGHNA and YSLEER. This CDR3 is built from 15 residues. This CDR3 reads CASSQEVWGATEAFF.

The chain is built from TRBV7-3 and TRBJ2-3; TCRdb proposes TRBD2, but this gene call is untestable without DNA. Germline CDR1 SGHTA, CDR2 FQGTGA. This CDR3 has 15 amino acids. CDR3 loop: CASMATWEGSDTQYF.

The genes are TRBV14 and TRBJ2-7. The CDR3 covers 12 residues. CDR1 and CDR2 (germline): SGHDN, FVKESK. CDR3 sequence reads: CASSREIYEQYF.

V usage is TRBV28 and J usage is TRBJ2-7; the D call from TCRdb, TRBD1, cannot be confirmed without DNA. In germline, CDR1 is MDHEN, CDR2 SYDVKM. This CDR3 has 14 amino acids. CDR3 protein: CASRQGQGDYEQYF.